The 2 T cell receptor beta chains below were found in one sample sequenced in a study of cytomegalovirus exposure and HLA in healthy donors. This PCR relied on a set of 60 Vbeta primers and 13 Jbeta primers. TCRdb's copy holds only in-frame clones and misses some; the assay was immunoSEQ multiplex PCR. The sample contains 150,000 to 200,000 clones, approximately 80% of which appear only once. Source material: PBMCs. These receptors originate from a woman aged 40-49 years in good health and CMV-seronegative.

The rearrangement uses TRBV30 and TRBJ1-2; a weak D match, TRBD1 (6 bases). CDR1 is GTSNPN, CDR2 SVGIG, per germline (reference sequence). The CDR3 runs to 12 residues. V lost 3 bases and J 5 bases, leaving 10 bases between the germline ends. CDR3 nucleotides: TGTGCCTGGAGGAGGGGGGGATATGGCTACACCTTC. It translates to CAWRRGGYGYTF. Full variable domain (missing parts from reference TRBV30 and TRBJ1-2): SQTIHQWPATLVQPVGSPLSLECTVEGTSNPNLYWYRQAAGRGLQLLFYSVGIGQISSEVPQNLSASRPQDRQFILSSKKLLLSDSGFYLCAWRRGGYGYTFGSGTRLTVV.

CDR3 sequence (DNA): TGCAGTGCTCCTGTCGGAGCGGGCTACACCTTC. Translated, it gives CSAPVGAGYTF. V and J are TRBV20-1 and TRBJ1-2; D uncertain. V lost 5 bases and J lost 8, with 12 bases in between. There are 11 residues in the CDR3. Germline CDR1 DFQATT, CDR2 SNEGSKA (reference sequence).